Given below is one T cell receptor beta chain in context. The data derive from a study of OX40 agonist ivuxolimab in advanced cancers. Germline CDR1 is ENHRY and CDR2 is SYGVKD. There are 15 residues in the CDR3. Trimming took off 7 bases at V and 7 bases at J, with 20 bases between the two ends. Some clones are missing from TCRdb's copy, which holds only in-frame ones; the method was immunoSEQ multiplex PCR. The sample contains roughly 90,000 clones, about 90% of which appear only once. The J gene is TRBJ2-1, the V gene TRBV10-3, with a weak D call TRBD2 (6 bases). The source was CD4+ or CD8+ T cells sorted from blood, collected in a trial of the OX40 agonist ivuxolimab. The TCR comes from an adult with an advanced solid tumor such as melanoma, head and neck, liver or kidney cancer. Here the CDR3 reads CAINQPNYRGNEQFF. CDR3 DNA: TGTGCCATCAATCAGCCAAATTATCGGGGGAATGAGCAGTTCTTC.